These 7 T cell receptor beta chains were sequenced from one sample in a study of OX40 agonist ivuxolimab in advanced cancers. Clones were sequenced by immunoSEQ multiplex PCR, and TCRdb holds only the in-frame ones, with some missing. The sample comprises about 45,000 clones, roughly 84% of which are singletons, and roughly 13% rests with the top ten. The specimen was CD4+ or CD8+ T cells sorted from blood, collected in a trial of the OX40 agonist ivuxolimab. The receptors come from an adult with an advanced solid tumor such as melanoma, head and neck, liver or kidney cancer.

The chain links TRBV28 to TRBJ2-5; 7 bases map to TRBD1. The CDR3 runs 12 residues. Germline V gene lookup returns CDR1 MDHEN and CDR2 SYDVKM. With 10 bases clipped from V and 5 bases from J, the junction kept 7 bases outside the gene matches. CDR3 coding DNA: TGTGCCACGATCAGACAGGGCGAGACCCAGTACTTC. It codes for CATIRQGETQYF.

The genes are TRBV5-4 and TRBJ2-5; 12 bases match TRBD2. This CDR3 spans 15 amino acids. After removal of 3 bases from V and 4 bases from J, the junction contained 4 bases not matched to a gene. Per germline, CDR1 SGHNT and CDR2 YYREEE (reference sequence). CDR3 nucleotides: TGTGCCAGCAGCTCGACTAGCGGGAGCCGAGAGACCCAGTACTTC. Protein product: CASSSTSGSRETQYF.

In its sample, this clone was seen once. The chain joins TRBV6-1 to TRBJ2-7, with no clear D. Trimming removed 7 bases from V and 5 bases from J, with 9 bases in between. This CDR3 comprises 11 residues. CDR1 and CDR2 from the germline V gene are MNHNS and SASEGT. DNA for the CDR3: TGTGCCAGCACAAACGGCCACGAGCAGTACTTC. Translation gives CASTNGHEQYF.

The chain couples TRBV28 to TRBJ1-2; a possible D gene is TRBD1 (5 bases). The ends were cut back, 7 bases at V and 0 bases at J, with 9 bases in the middle. Germline assignment: CDR1 MDHEN and CDR2 SYDVKM. This CDR3 spans 13 amino acids. CDR3 sequence: CASIGGANYGYTF. CDR3 sequence (DNA): TGTGCCAGCATTGGGGGGGCTAACTATGGCTACACCTTC.

The chain uses TRBV19 and TRBJ2-7, with D tentatively TRBD2 (5 bases). Germline loops: CDR1 LNHDA, CDR2 SQIVND (reference sequence). This CDR3 is built from 14 residues. V lost 4 bases, J lost 3 bases, and 13 bases lay in between. CDR3 residues: CASSNSYGDYEQYF. CDR3 nucleotides: TGTGCCAGTAGTAATTCGTACGGGGACTACGAGCAGTACTTC. Combining the CDR3 with reference TRBV19 and TRBJ2-7 gives the whole variable domain DGGITQSPKYLFRKEGQNVTLSCEQNLNHDAMYWYRQDPGQGLRLIYYSQIVNDFQKGDIAEGYSVSREKKESFPLTVTSAQKNPTAFYLCASSNSYGDYEQYFGPGTRLTVT.

There are a few counts of this clone. This chain uses TRBV28 with TRBJ1-5, with TRBD1 identical over 8 bases. The CDR3 covers 17 residues. J lost 7 bases, V lost 6 bases, and 17 bases had no gene match. Per the germline V gene, CDR1 is MDHEN and CDR2 is SYDVKM. The CDR3 DNA is TGTGCCAGCAGCCCAATTTCTTTCGACAGGGGCGGCCAGCCCCAGCATTTT. It specifies CASSPISFDRGGQPQHF.

This clone has a single count. The J gene is TRBJ1-3, the V gene TRBV2; D is unresolved. This CDR3 is built from 16 residues. Trimming took 6 bases from V and 4 from J, leaving 19 bases between them. Germline assignment: CDR1 SNHLY and CDR2 FYNNEI. The CDR3 DNA sequence: TGTGCCAGCAGAAGACAAGCGGGGTACGCGGGAAACACCATATATTTT. Its protein product is CASRRQAGYAGNTIYF.